The rows below give T cell receptor beta chains drawn from one sample of a study of cytomegalovirus exposure and HLA in healthy donors. The assay was immunoSEQ multiplex PCR, and TCRdb's table has in-frame clones only and misses some. Of 110,000 to 150,000 clones in the sample, 88% were seen once. The sequenced material came from PBMCs. These TCRs come from a woman between 18 and 29 years old in good health and CMV-seropositive. Both conserved end residues are part of each CDR3. Fields, in order: J gene, clone size, D gene, V gene, CDR3 DNA, CDR3 protein. A D gene is named only where the DNA matches it firmly. The size entry is marked missing in some rows and otherwise reads once, few, many or a size class.

TRBJ2-1 | NA | TRBD2 | TRBV6-5 | TGTGCCTGTCGGGAGGGCAATGAGCAGTTCTTC | CACREGNEQFF
TRBJ2-3 | NA | TRBD1 | TRBV29-1 | TGCAGCGTTGTGGTTAGGGGGCGAGCAGATACGCAGTATTTT | CSVVVRGRADTQYF
TRBJ2-2 | NA | NA | TRBV5-1 | TGCGCCAGCAGCTTGGCTTACACCGGGGAGCTGTTTTTT | CASSLAYTGELFF
TRBJ2-7 | once | TRBD2 | TRBV25-1 | TGTGCCAGCAGTGACACGACTAGCGGGGGCTACGAGCAGTACTTC | CASSDTTSGGYEQYF
TRBJ2-7 | NA | TRBD2 | TRBV11-2 | TGTGCCAGCAGCTTAGAGGGACTAGCGTACGAGCAGTACTTC | CASSLEGLAYEQYF
TRBJ2-7 | NA | NA | TRBV5-6 | TGTGCCAGCAGCCAAACAGGGTTAAGGTACGAGCAGTACTTC | CASSQTGLRYEQYF
TRBJ2-7 | NA | TRBD1 | TRBV5-1 | TGCGCCAGCAGCGCAGGACAGGGGGATGGCGAGCAGTACTTC | CASSAGQGDGEQYF
TRBJ1-1 | NA | TRBD1 | TRBV28 | TGTGCCAGCAGTGGGACAGGGCGGATGAACACTGAAGCTTTCTTT | CASSGTGRMNTEAFF
TRBJ2-7 | NA | NA | TRBV11-3 | TGTGCCAGCAGCTTAGTCGGGGGTACCTACGAGCAGTACTTC | CASSLVGGTYEQYF
TRBJ1-1 | NA | NA | TRBV20-1 | TGCAGTGCTAGACCCGACACTGAAGCTTTCTTT | CSARPDTEAFF
TRBJ2-5 | once | NA | TRBV28 | TGTGCCAGCAGTTTACAGGGTGGAACGGAGACCCAGTACTTC | CASSLQGGTETQYF
TRBJ2-1 | NA | TRBD2 | TRBV28 | TGTGCCACCACAGCCGGCGGGGGGAGCTCCTACAATGAGCAGTTCTTC | CATTAGGGSSYNEQFF
TRBJ1-6 | few | NA | TRBV7-9 | TGTGCCAGCAGCCTTAAGATACCGGGGGGCGGTTCACCCCTCCACTTT | CASSLKIPGGGSPLHF
TRBJ2-1 | once | NA | TRBV30 | TGTGCCTGGTCCGCGGTACCCTCCTACAATGAGCAGTTCTTC | CAWSAVPSYNEQFF
TRBJ2-1 | NA | NA | TRBV30 | TGTGCCTGGACGTCTATCTGGCGGGACGACAATGAGCAGTTCTTC | CAWTSIWRDDNEQFF
TRBJ2-3 | NA | NA | TRBV2 | TGTGCCAGCAGTGATCGAGGGGGGGCCATAGATACGCAGTATTTT | CASSDRGGAIDTQYF
TRBJ1-5 | NA | NA | TRBV19 | TGTGCCAGTAGTATGGGGGCCGGGACAAGTAGCAATCAGCCCCAGCATTTT | CASSMGAGTSSNQPQHF
TRBJ2-7 | NA | TRBD1 | TRBV5-1 | TGCGCCAGCAGCTTGGGACAGGGGCTTTCCTACGAGCAGTACTTC | CASSLGQGLSYEQYF
TRBJ1-4 | NA | NA | TRBV14 | TGTGCCAGCAGCTCCGGGGGAGGCGGTAATGAAAAACTGTTTTTT | CASSSGGGGNEKLFF
TRBJ2-7 | NA | NA | TRBV5-1 | TGCGCCAGCAGCAGGGGTGACCCCCCTACGAGGGAGCAGTACTTC | CASSRGDPPTREQYF
TRBJ2-7 | once | NA | TRBV29-1 | TGCAGCGTTGATGGAGGGAATTCCTACGAGCAGTACTTC | CSVDGGNSYEQYF
TRBJ2-1 | NA | TRBD1 | TRBV11-2 | TGTGCCAGCAGCTTCGGGACAGGGGATTACAATGAGCAGTTCTTC | CASSFGTGDYNEQFF
TRBJ2-3 | NA | TRBD2 | TRBV5-4 | TGTGCCAGCAGTTCGGGACTAGTAGGGTCGGATACGCAGTATTTT | CASSSGLVGSDTQYF
TRBJ2-1 | NA | TRBD2 | TRBV5-1 | TGCGCCAGCAGCCCGGGACTAGCGGGTCCGACGAGCTCCTACAATGAGCAGTTCTTC | CASSPGLAGPTSSYNEQFF
TRBJ1-1 | few | NA | TRBV6-6 | TGTGCCAGCAGTTATGGCCACCCGAACACTGAAGCTTTCTTT | CASSYGHPNTEAFF
TRBJ2-3 | NA | TRBD1 | TRBV18 | TGTGCCAGCTCGTTCAACAGGGGTGGAGATACGCAGTATTTT | CASSFNRGGDTQYF
TRBJ1-2 | NA | NA | TRBV28 | TGTGCCAGCAGTCGGGTCCATCCCAACTATGGCTACACCTTC | CASSRVHPNYGYTF
TRBJ2-2 | few | TRBD2 | TRBV5-4 | TGTGCCAGCAGGCCTAGCGGGACGGCCACCGGGGAGCTGTTTTTT | CASRPSGTATGELFF
TRBJ2-2 | NA | NA | TRBV18 | TGTGCCAGCTCACGAGGAAGGAACACCGGGGAGCTGTTTTTT | CASSRGRNTGELFF
TRBJ1-6 | NA | TRBD1 | TRBV5-1 | TGCGCCAGCAGCTCACAGGGGGCAGCTAATAATTCACCCCTCCACTTT | CASSSQGAANNSPLHF
TRBJ2-5 | NA | NA | TRBV15 | TGTGCCACCAGCAGTCCGATCCGGGACATATGGTACCAAGAGACCCAGTACTTC | CATSSPIRDIWYQETQYF
TRBJ1-2 | once | NA | TRBV6-6 | TGTGCCAGCAGTTACTCGGCGGTGGCCTATGGCTACACCTTC | CASSYSAVAYGYTF
TRBJ1-3 | NA | TRBD1 | TRBV6-5 | TGTGTTGACAGGGGTACCCTTATCGGAAACACCATATATTTT | CVDRGTLIGNTIYF